The T cell receptor (beta chain) under discussion was sequenced for a study of shared clonotypes between healthy human individuals. Libraries were prepared by immunoSEQ multiplex PCR; TCRdb keeps only in-frame clonotypes and omits some of them. The table lists 2 million to 2.5 million clones, roughly 94% of them singletons. The naive CD8 fraction comprised CD45RO-negative cells positively selected for CCR7 and excluded terminally differentiated effector memory CD45RA+ cells. Each sample came from a Caucasian adult donor living in Nashville, Tennessee. The TCR comes from a man younger than 35 in good health. The sample comprised naive CD8+ T cells sorted from blood.

The CDR3 protein is CASSLDQDTYSGNTIYF. In DNA form, the CDR3 reads TGTGCCAGCAGCTTAGATCAGGACACATACTCTGGAAACACCATATATTTT. V and J are TRBV11-2 and TRBJ1-3; possible D gene TRBD1, 5 bases. Per germline, CDR1 SGHAT and CDR2 FQNNGV. Trimming stripped 0 bases from V and 0 bases from J, with 12 bases between. The CDR3 covers 17 residues.